These 23 T cell receptor beta chains share one sample of origin, sequenced in a study of shared T cell receptors in the human thymus. Clones were read by immunoSEQ multiplex PCR, and TCRdb kept only the in-frame ones, dropping some. The table records some 640,000 clones, about 89% of them present only once. The sample was also linked to a second study, of human thymus T cells.

Input material: thymocytes. These receptors were collected from a boy less than two years old with a congenital heart defect.

The chain uses TRBV5-1 and TRBJ2-5; maybe TRBD2 (5 bases). Per germline, CDR1 SGHRS and CDR2 YFSETQ. The CDR3 extends over 12 amino acids. Trimming took off 2 bases at V and 4 bases at J, with 6 bases between the two ends. DNA of the CDR3: TGCGCCAGCAGCTTTAGCGTAGAGACCCAGTACTTC. It encodes CASSFSVETQYF.

The chain combines TRBV28 with TRBJ2-1; 12 bases map to TRBD1. Per germline, CDR1 MDHEN and CDR2 SYDVKM. This CDR3 comprises 16 residues. The V segment lost 5 bases and the J segment 5 bases; nucleotides outside the gene matches: 7. CDR3 in DNA: TGTGCCAGCAGTAGCGGGACAGGGGGCCGGAACAATGAGCAGTTCTTC. Translating gives CASSSGTGGRNNEQFF. The whole variable domain, remainder taken from reference TRBV28 and TRBJ2-1, is DVKVTQSSRYLVKRTGEKVFLECVQDMDHENMFWYRQDPGLGLRLIYFSYDVKMKEKGDIPEGYSVSREKKERFSLILESASTNQTSMYLCASSSGTGGRNNEQFFGPGTRLTVL.

The chain joins TRBV28 to TRBJ1-1, with 9 bases matching TRBD1. V was pared by 1 base and J by 5 bases, with 8 bases of the junction left unmatched. Per germline, CDR1 MDHEN and CDR2 SYDVKM. The CDR3 runs 16 residues. CDR3 sequence (DNA): TGTGCCAGCAGTTTATCCACACGGACAGGGGTTACTGAAGCTTTCTTT. Translation: CASSLSTRTGVTEAFF. Full variable domain (missing parts from reference TRBV28 and TRBJ1-1): DVKVTQSSRYLVKRTGEKVFLECVQDMDHENMFWYRQDPGLGLRLIYFSYDVKMKEKGDIPEGYSVSREKKERFSLILESASTNQTSMYLCASSLSTRTGVTEAFFGQGTRLTVV.

J is TRBJ1-1 and V is TRBV5-1; 7 bases fit TRBD1. V lost 1 base to trimming and J lost 0 bases; unmatched junction nucleotides: 6. This CDR3 is 16 amino acids long. The germline V gene encodes CDR1 SGHRS and CDR2 YFSETQ. The CDR3 bases are TGCGCCAGCAGCTTGTGGACAGGACCTATGAACACTGAAGCTTTCTTT. As protein: CASSLWTGPMNTEAFF.

Here the CDR3 DNA reads TGCGCCAGCAGCTTGTCCCCCCCGACTGGAGGGCTTTACACCGGGGAGCTGTTTTTT. This gives the protein CASSLSPPTGGLYTGELFF. The chain is built from TRBV5-1 and TRBJ2-2; TRBD2 is a possible D gene (6 bases). Trimming removed 1 base from V and 3 bases from J, with 22 bases in between. CDR3 length equals 19 residues. Per germline, CDR1 SGHRS and CDR2 YFSETQ.

The V gene is TRBV4-3, the J gene TRBJ1-1, with 7 bases that match TRBD1. V was pared by 5 bases and J by 0 bases, with 6 bases of the junction left unmatched. CDR1 is LGHNA, CDR2 YSLEER, per germline. CDR3 length: 15 amino acids. The CDR3 loop reads CASSVRQGMNTEAFF. DNA of the CDR3: TGCGCCAGCAGCGTCCGACAGGGCATGAACACTGAAGCTTTCTTT.

The chain is built from TRBV5-1 and TRBJ1-1; a possible D gene is TRBD1 (6 bases). V lost 3 bases to trimming and J lost 1 base, with 13 bases between them. The CDR3 has 15 amino acids. Per the germline V gene, CDR1 is SGHRS and CDR2 is YFSETQ. For the CDR3, the DNA is TGCGCCAGCAGCTCAGGACAGCTTAAGAACACTGAAGCTTTCTTT. Translating it yields CASSSGQLKNTEAFF.

The rearrangement links TRBV14 to TRBJ2-7, with a possible D match to TRBD1 (6 bases). Between the trimmed V and J ends, which lost 0 bases and 4 bases, there was a span of 13 bases. The CDR3 sequence is 15 residues long. From germline, CDR1 is SGHDN and CDR2 FVKESK. The CDR3 spells CASSQDRGHAYEQYF. The CDR3 DNA sequence: TGTGCCAGCAGCCAAGACCGGGGACACGCATACGAGCAGTACTTC.

This sequence joins TRBV28 and TRBJ2-7; the D gene is possibly TRBD1 (5 bases). CDR3 length: 11 amino acids. The germline CDR1 and CDR2 sequences are MDHEN and SYDVKM. With 3 bases removed from V and 10 bases from J, the gap between germline ends came to 10 bases. The CDR3 here is CASSFFGHQYF. CDR3 sequence (DNA): TGTGCCAGCAGTTTTTTTGGACACCAGTACTTC.

J is TRBJ2-7 and V is TRBV7-8; 10 positions agree with TRBD2. Trimming took 4 bases from V and 5 from J; bases not matched to a gene: 8. Per germline, CDR1 SGHVS and CDR2 FQNEAQ. The CDR3 length is 15 residues. CDR3 sequence reads: CASSSLSGRVDEQYF. The CDR3 DNA is TGTGCCAGCAGCTCCCTGAGCGGGAGGGTCGACGAGCAGTACTTC. Looking up the rest from reference TRBV7-8 and TRBJ2-7 gives the full variable domain: GAGVSQSPRYKVAKRGQDVALRCDPISGHVSLFWYQQALGQGPEFLTYFQNEAQLDKSGLPSDRFFAERPEGSVSTLKIQRTQQEDSAVYLCASSSLSGRVDEQYFGPGTRLTVT.

The chain carries TRBV6-6 and TRBJ1-4, with 8 bases that match TRBD1. The junction had 9 bases not matched to a gene; V was cut back by 5 bases and J by 7 bases. Germline values: CDR1 MNHNY, CDR2 SVGAGI (reference sequence). The CDR3 extends over 15 amino acids. The CDR3 region is CASSGNRGGAEKLFF. The CDR3 DNA reads as TGTGCCAGCAGTGGAAACAGGGGGGGCGCTGAAAAACTGTTTTTT.

The rearrangement uses TRBV2 and TRBJ1-1; D is perhaps TRBD1 (5 bases). Trimming took off 6 bases at V and 1 base at J, with 9 bases between the two ends. The CDR3 sequence is 13 residues long. The V gene's germline CDR1 is SNHLY and CDR2 FYNNEI. The chain's CDR3 is CASSLGRNTEAFF. CDR3 DNA sequence: TGTGCCAGCAGCTTGGGGCGGAACACTGAAGCTTTCTTT.

The chain joins TRBV7-9 to TRBJ1-3, with a possible D match to TRBD1 (5 bases). V lost 3 bases, J lost 0 bases, and 21 bases lay in between. The CDR3 is made up of 19 amino acids. Germline CDR1 reads SEHNR; CDR2 reads FQNEAQ (reference sequence). CDR3 sequence: CASSFRGSSGRNSGNTIYF. The CDR3 DNA sequence: TGTGCCAGCAGCTTCCGGGGGAGCAGTGGCAGAAACTCTGGAAACACCATATATTTT.

The V call is TRBV2, the J call TRBJ2-7, with D perhaps matching TRBD2 (6 bases). V was pared by 7 bases and J by 1 base, with 11 bases between. This CDR3 is built from 13 residues. Germline assignment: CDR1 SNHLY and CDR2 FYNNEI. CDR3 amino acids: CASKDRGSYEQYF. CDR3 bases: TGTGCCAGCAAGGATCGGGGGTCCTACGAGCAGTACTTC. Full variable domain (missing parts from reference TRBV2 and TRBJ2-7): EPEVTQTPSHQVTQMGQEVILRCVPISNHLYFYWYRQILGQKVEFLVSFYNNEISEKSEIFDDQFSVERPDGSNFTLKIRSTKLEDSAMYFCASKDRGSYEQYFGPGTRLTVT.

V is TRBV30 and J is TRBJ2-3; 9 nucleotides match TRBD2. Per germline, CDR1 GTSNPN and CDR2 SVGIG (reference sequence). J gave up 2 bases and V 0 bases, and 3 bases lay outside the gene matches. The CDR3 spans 15 residues. CDR3 sequence: CAWSVGGGATDTQYF. CDR3 DNA sequence: TGTGCCTGGAGTGTGGGCGGGGGGGCCACAGATACGCAGTATTTT.

The chain combines TRBV6-1 with TRBJ1-1; 7 bases match TRBD1. J lost 1 base, V lost 7 bases, and 6 bases had no gene match. Germline V gene lookup returns CDR1 MNHNS and CDR2 SASEGT. The CDR3 sequence is 14 residues long. The DNA for the CDR3 is TGTGCCAGCAATCTGACAGGGACGAACACTGAAGCTTTCTTT. Protein: CASNLTGTNTEAFF.

This clone was seen a handful of times. This rearrangement joins TRBV6-1 to TRBJ2-7, with 7 positions matching TRBD1. The CDR3 extends over 15 amino acids. With V trimmed by 2 bases and J by 5 bases, 9 bases remained unmatched. Germline values: CDR1 MNHNS, CDR2 SASEGT. In DNA form, the CDR3 reads TGTGCCAGCAGTGAATTCGGGACAGTTGTCGACGAGCAGTACTTC. Encoded protein: CASSEFGTVVDEQYF.

The chain combines TRBV6-1 with TRBJ2-1; 11 positions agree with TRBD1. With 0 bases clipped from V and 2 bases from J, the junction kept 18 bases outside the gene matches. CDR3 length equals 22 residues. CDR1 MNHNS and CDR2 SASEGT come from the germline V gene. CDR3 sequence: CASSEAIRDRGWTSPTYNEQFF. In nucleotides, the CDR3 is TGTGCCAGCAGTGAAGCAATACGGGACAGGGGGTGGACTAGCCCAACCTACAATGAGCAGTTCTTC.

This clone was observed once. V gene TRBV12-5 combines with J gene TRBJ2-1, with 7 bases matching TRBD1. This CDR3 comprises 15 residues. Germline CDR1 reads LGHNT; CDR2 reads FRNRAP. V shed 0 bases and J 5 bases; nucleotides not matched to a gene: 4. The CDR3 DNA follows: TGTGCTAGTGGTTTGGTACAGGGGACCGACAATGAGCAGTTCTTC. Protein sequence: CASGLVQGTDNEQFF.

This chain connects TRBV7-9 to TRBJ2-2, with D possibly matching TRBD1 (5 bases). The length of the CDR3 is 12 residues. The V and J ends lost 10 bases and 4 bases respectively, with 10 bases between them. CDR1 and CDR2 (germline): SEHNR, FQNEAQ (reference sequence). The CDR3 protein is CATDQGTGELFF. The CDR3 nucleotides read TGTGCCACCGACCAGGGCACCGGGGAGCTGTTTTTT.

This clone was seen a few times. The chain employs TRBV11-1 and TRBJ2-7; the match to TRBD2 covers 11 bases. CDR3 length: 15 residues. With 5 bases clipped from V and 3 bases from J, the junction kept 6 bases outside the gene matches. Germline V gives CDR1 SGHAT, CDR2 FQDESV (reference sequence). CDR3 in amino acids: CASSRTGTSGYEQYF. As DNA, the CDR3 is TGTGCCAGCAGCCGAACCGGGACTAGCGGCTACGAGCAGTACTTC. The entire variable domain, with the rest obtained from reference TRBV11-1 and TRBJ2-7, is as follows: EAEVAQSPRYKITEKSQAVAFWCDPISGHATLYWYRQILGQGPELLVQFQDESVVDDSQLPKDRFSAERLKGVDSTLKIQPAELGDSAMYLCASSRTGTSGYEQYFGPGTRLTVT.

V usage is TRBV10-3 and J usage is TRBJ2-3; the D gene is possibly TRBD1 (6 bases). CDR3 size: 13 residues. Per germline, CDR1 ENHRY and CDR2 SYGVKD. With 10 bases removed from V and 0 bases from J, the gap between germline ends came to 11 bases. CDR3 sequence reads: CATLGGSTDTQYF. CDR3 sequence (DNA): TGTGCCACCTTAGGGGGTAGCACAGATACGCAGTATTTT.

The chain employs TRBV4-3 and TRBJ1-2; unclear D gene. This CDR3 region has 16 residues. Deletions cut 1 base from V and 6 bases from J, with 18 bases between. Per germline, CDR1 LGHNA and CDR2 YSLEER. The CDR3 region has the DNA TGCGCCAGCAGCCAAGTTCTTCAGGTCTCATTAAATGGCTACACCTTC. Translating gives CASSQVLQVSLNGYTF.